These 19 T cell receptor beta chains were sequenced from one sample in a study of a mutant IDH1 vaccine in newly diagnosed glioma. Antigens for these TCRs are unknown. Method: immunoSEQ multiplex PCR; TCRdb's copy keeps in-frame clones and lacks some. Among 40,000 to 50,000 clones listed, around 91% were seen once. Time point specified: week 35, safety follow-up. Vaccinated patients received 300 ug of mutant IDH1 20-mer peptide per dose, with topical imiquimod. This specimen was PBMCs, taken from a glioma patient whose treatment included an IDH1 peptide vaccine. The origin of the receptors is a man aged 35-49 years with glioma.

This clone was seen just once. The chain uses TRBV10-3 and TRBJ2-1, with 8 positions matching TRBD1. Trimming removed 7 bases from V and 1 base from J; junction bases left unmatched: 6. The CDR3 has 15 amino acids. Germline V gives CDR1 ENHRY, CDR2 SYGVKD. CDR3 amino acids: CAIKETGESYNEQFF. The CDR3, as DNA: TGTGCCATCAAAGAGACAGGGGAATCCTACAATGAGCAGTTCTTC.

The CDR3 region is CAWDTGGGYTF. CDR3 nucleotide sequence: TGTGCCTGGGATACCGGTGGGGGCTACACCTTC. The gene calls are TRBV28 and TRBJ1-2; no clear D. V lost 11 bases to trimming and J lost 8 bases, with 15 bases between them. The germline V gene has CDR1 MDHEN and CDR2 SYDVKM. The CDR3 extends over 11 amino acids.

V and J are TRBV28 and TRBJ2-3, with unresolved D. The V gene lost 6 bases and the J gene lost 7 bases, with 11 bases spanning the gap. CDR3 length equals 12 residues. The germline CDR1 and CDR2 sequences are MDHEN and SYDVKM. CDR3 nucleotide sequence: TGTGCCAGCAGCTACGACTCCCATACGCAGTATTTT. Amino acids: CASSYDSHTQYF.

The V gene is TRBV7-9, the J gene TRBJ1-1, with D perhaps matching TRBD1 (5 bases). The CDR3 is made up of 15 amino acids. Germline assignment: CDR1 SEHNR and CDR2 FQNEAQ (reference sequence). Trimming shortened V by 10 bases and J by 1 base, and 19 bases separated the two germline ends. Here the CDR3 DNA reads TGTGCCACCTCACCCCCTAGGACAACGAACACTGAAGCTTTCTTT. Residues: CATSPPRTTNTEAFF.

This chain connects TRBV5-1 to TRBJ2-5, with TRBD2 as a possible D gene (6 bases). Germline CDR1 and CDR2: SGHRS and YFSETQ. V lost 0 bases and J lost 5, with 14 bases in between. The CDR3 has 15 residues. The CDR3 bases are TGCGCCAGCAGCTTGGTCGGCCCCGGAGGGGAGACCCAGTACTTC. Protein sequence: CASSLVGPGGETQYF.

The chain joins TRBV30 to TRBJ2-1; 8 bases line up with TRBD2. Germline CDR1 reads GTSNPN; CDR2 reads SVGIG (reference sequence). J lost 2 bases, V lost 4 bases, and 4 bases had no gene match. The CDR3 covers 14 residues. The CDR3: CAWTLGGAYNEQFF. Here the CDR3 DNA reads TGTGCCTGGACTCTCGGGGGGGCCTACAATGAGCAGTTCTTC.

The chain is built from TRBV19 and TRBJ2-1; D not resolved. The V end was cut by 3 bases, the J end by 9 bases, with 15 bases between. CDR3 length equals 14 residues. The V gene's germline CDR1 is LNHDA and CDR2 SQIVND (reference sequence). The CDR3 DNA reads as TGTGCCAGTAGTATTAATTCAGCACGTGGTGAGCAGTTCTTC. Translating gives CASSINSARGEQFF.

This clone was detected a few times. J is TRBJ2-1 and V is TRBV4-3; 10 nucleotides align to TRBD2. This CDR3 has 16 residues. Germline values: CDR1 LGHNA, CDR2 YSLEER. The V gene end was trimmed by 1 base and the J gene end by 0 bases; junction bases not matched to a gene: 0. The CDR3 loop is CASSQGLAGSYNEQFF. CDR3 bases: TGCGCCAGCAGCCAAGGACTAGCGGGCTCCTACAATGAGCAGTTCTTC.

V usage is TRBV9 and J usage is TRBJ1-2; 7 nucleotides line up with TRBD1. Unmatched junction bases numbered 1, after V lost 0 bases and J lost 5 bases. The CDR3 runs to 13 residues. Germline V CDR1 and CDR2: SGDLS, YYNGEE. The CDR3 bases are TGTGCCAGCAGCGTAGGACAGGGTTATGGCTACACCTTC. This sequence encodes CASSVGQGYGYTF.

The chain combines TRBV5-6 with TRBJ1-6; D is unclear. The V gene lost 1 base and the J gene lost 14 bases, with 16 bases spanning the gap. CDR3 length equals 14 residues. Germline CDR1 is SGHDT and CDR2 is YYEEEE. The CDR3 is CASSLLDKGTTLHF. CDR3 nucleotides: TGTGCCAGCAGCTTGCTCGATAAGGGAACAACCCTCCACTTT.

This sequence joins TRBV7-2 and TRBJ2-5; 10 positions match TRBD1. The CDR3 spans 15 residues. Per germline, CDR1 SGHTA and CDR2 FQGNSA. With V trimmed by 4 bases and J by 5 bases, 7 bases remained unmatched. The CDR3 DNA follows: TGTGCCAGCAGCTCCCGGACAGGGGGGGTTGAGACCCAGTACTTC. Translated: CASSSRTGGVETQYF. The full variable domain, in which reference TRBV7-2 and TRBJ2-5 provide the parts outside the CDR3, is GAGVSQSPSNKVTEKGKDVELRCDPISGHTALYWYRQSLGQGLEFLIYFQGNSAPDKSGLPSDRFSAERTGGSVSTLTIQRTQQEDSAVYLCASSSRTGGVETQYFGPGTRLLVL.

This clone showed up just once. The chain joins TRBV11-3 to TRBJ1-2; D is perhaps TRBD1 (5 bases). V gave up 1 base and J gave up 8 bases, with 14 bases separating them. CDR3 length equals 14 residues. Germline V gene sequence: CDR1 SGHNT, CDR2 YENEEA. The CDR3 DNA reads as TGTGCCAGCAGCTTAGGGGGCCGGGCGGAAGGCTACACCTTC. Amino acids: CASSLGGRAEGYTF.

This chain connects TRBV5-1 to TRBJ1-3; D unresolved. Germline V lookup: CDR1 SGHRS, CDR2 YFSETQ. The CDR3 loop spans 16 amino acids. V was cut by 0 bases and J by 4 bases, with 14 bases left in between. In DNA form, the CDR3 reads TGCGCCAGCAGCTTGGGGGATCTGGGCGCGGGAAACACCATATATTTT. Amino acids: CASSLGDLGAGNTIYF.

The V gene is TRBV6-4, the J gene TRBJ1-1; unclear D gene. Germline loops: CDR1 MRHNA, CDR2 SNTAGT. Between the trimmed V and J ends, which lost 0 bases and 4 bases, there was a span of 12 bases. The CDR3 spans 15 residues. This CDR3 is CASSDSPGSSTEAFF. The CDR3 nucleotides are TGTGCCAGCAGTGACTCTCCTGGGTCGTCCACTGAAGCTTTCTTT.

The chain links TRBV4-2 to TRBJ1-2; tentative D call: TRBD1 (5 bases). CDR1 and CDR2 from the germline V gene are LGHNA and YNFKEQ. CDR3 length equals 14 residues. V shed 1 base and J shed 6 bases, with 12 bases lying between them. The CDR3 is CASSQAGGGNGYTF. In DNA, the CDR3 is TGTGCCAGCAGCCAAGCGGGGGGAGGGAATGGCTACACCTTC.

As concerns this clone: Germline and junction disagree at one end, which may indicate a read error. V is TRBV7-6 and J is TRBJ1-6, with D tentatively TRBD1 (6 bases). CDR1 is SGHVS, CDR2 FNYEAQ, per germline. The CDR3 extends over 15 amino acids. CDR3 bases: TGTGCCAGCAGCCTAGCTCAGCAGGACAGCTCACCCCTCCACTTT. Its translation is CASSLAQQDSSPLHF. The full variable domain, its missing parts supplied by reference TRBV7-6 and TRBJ1-6, is GAGVSQSPRYKVTKRGQDVALRCDPISGHVSLYWYRQALGQGPEFLTYFNYEAQQDKSGLPNDRFSAERPEGSISTLTIQRTEQRDSAMYRCASSLAQQDSSPLHFGNGTRLTVT.

This chain joins TRBV28 and TRBJ1-1; possibly TRBD1 for D (5 bases). This CDR3 region has 16 residues. Germline V CDR1 and CDR2: MDHEN, SYDVKM. Trimming pared 1 base from V and 6 bases from J, leaving 18 bases between. The CDR3 DNA is TGTGCCAGCAGTTTATACTCCTCCGGGACCGCGGCTGAAGCTTTCTTT. Translation gives CASSLYSSGTAAEAFF. The whole variable domain, filled in from reference TRBV28 and TRBJ1-1, reads DVKVTQSSRYLVKRTGEKVFLECVQDMDHENMFWYRQDPGLGLRLIYFSYDVKMKEKGDIPEGYSVSREKKERFSLILESASTNQTSMYLCASSLYSSGTAAEAFFGQGTRLTVV.

The chain carries TRBV5-1 and TRBJ2-3; tentatively, D is TRBD2 (5 bases). V was pared by 3 bases and J by 0 bases, with 14 bases between. Germline V gene sequence: CDR1 SGHRS, CDR2 YFSETQ. The CDR3 consists of 16 residues. This CDR3 is CASSSQSRTSTDTQYF. The DNA of the CDR3 is TGCGCCAGCAGCTCCCAGTCCCGGACTAGCACAGATACGCAGTATTTT.

This clone was recorded a few times. The chain employs TRBV6-1 and TRBJ1-1; D gene unclear. The CDR3 contains 13 residues. Trimming removed 4 bases at V and 8 bases at J, with 14 bases between. Germline V gene data show CDR1 as MNHNS and CDR2 as SASEGT. CDR3 bases: TGTGCCAGCAGTGGGCGGAGAAATGAAGAAGCTTTCTTT. Its translation is CASSGRRNEEAFF.